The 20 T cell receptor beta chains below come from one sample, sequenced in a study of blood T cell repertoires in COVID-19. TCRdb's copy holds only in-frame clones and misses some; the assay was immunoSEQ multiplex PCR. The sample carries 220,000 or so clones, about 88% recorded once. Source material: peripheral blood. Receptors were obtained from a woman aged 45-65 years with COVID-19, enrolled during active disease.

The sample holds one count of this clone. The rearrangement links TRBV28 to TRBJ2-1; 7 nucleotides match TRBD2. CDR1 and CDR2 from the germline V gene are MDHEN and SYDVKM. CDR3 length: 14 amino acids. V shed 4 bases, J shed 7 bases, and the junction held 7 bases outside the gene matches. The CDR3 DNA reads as TGTGCCAGCAGTTGGGGGAGGGGACTAAATGAGCAGTTCTTC. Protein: CASSWGRGLNEQFF.

The CDR3 reads CASSRTGGSNQPQHF. The CDR3 nucleotides are TGTGCCAGCAGCCGCACGGGGGGGAGCAATCAGCCCCAGCATTTT. The chain uses TRBV11-2 and TRBJ1-5, with D perhaps matching TRBD1 (5 bases). V lost 5 bases to trimming and J lost 1 base, with 12 bases between them. This CDR3 contains 15 residues. CDR1 is SGHAT and CDR2 is FQNNGV in the germline V gene.

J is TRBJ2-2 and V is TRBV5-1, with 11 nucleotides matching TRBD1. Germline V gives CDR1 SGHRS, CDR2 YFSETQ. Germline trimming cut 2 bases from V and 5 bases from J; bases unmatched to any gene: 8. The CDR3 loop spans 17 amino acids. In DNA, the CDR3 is TGCGCCAGCAGCTTAAGGACAGGGGGCGCGGGGACCGGGGAGCTGTTTTTT. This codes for CASSLRTGGAGTGELFF.

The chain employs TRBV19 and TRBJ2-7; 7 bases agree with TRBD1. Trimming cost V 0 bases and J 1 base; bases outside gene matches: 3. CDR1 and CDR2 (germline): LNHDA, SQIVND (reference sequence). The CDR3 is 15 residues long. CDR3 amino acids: CASSIDGTESYEQYF. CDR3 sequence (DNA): TGTGCCAGTAGTATAGATGGGACAGAGTCCTACGAGCAGTACTTC.

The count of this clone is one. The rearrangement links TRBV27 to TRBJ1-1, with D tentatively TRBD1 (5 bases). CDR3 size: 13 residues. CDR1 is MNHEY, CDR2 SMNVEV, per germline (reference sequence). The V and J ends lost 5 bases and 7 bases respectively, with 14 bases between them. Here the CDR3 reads CASSRAVGHEAFF. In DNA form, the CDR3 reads TGTGCCAGCAGTCGGGCGGTGGGGCATGAAGCTTTCTTT.

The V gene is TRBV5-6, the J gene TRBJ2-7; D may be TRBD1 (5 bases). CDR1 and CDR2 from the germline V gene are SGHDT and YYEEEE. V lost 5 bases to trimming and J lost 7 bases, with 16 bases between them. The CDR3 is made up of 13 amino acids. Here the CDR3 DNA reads TGTGCCAGCAGGGGCCGATGGCAGGGAGAGCAGTACGTC. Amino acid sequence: CASRGRWQGEQYV.

In DNA, the CDR3 is TGTGCCAGTAGTAACGGACTAGCGGGGCCTACCGGGGAGCTGTTTTTT. It yields the protein CASSNGLAGPTGELFF. This chain connects TRBV19 to TRBJ2-2, with TRBD2 identical over 12 bases. The V segment lost 4 bases and the J segment 5 bases; nucleotides outside the gene matches: 5. The CDR3 covers 16 residues. In germline, CDR1 is LNHDA, CDR2 SQIVND (reference sequence).

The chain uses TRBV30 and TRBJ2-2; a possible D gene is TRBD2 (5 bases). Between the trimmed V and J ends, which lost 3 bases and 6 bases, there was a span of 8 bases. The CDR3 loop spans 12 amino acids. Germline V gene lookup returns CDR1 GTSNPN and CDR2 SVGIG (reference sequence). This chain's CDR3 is CAWRLAPGELFF. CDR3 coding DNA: TGTGCCTGGAGGCTAGCCCCCGGGGAGCTGTTTTTT.

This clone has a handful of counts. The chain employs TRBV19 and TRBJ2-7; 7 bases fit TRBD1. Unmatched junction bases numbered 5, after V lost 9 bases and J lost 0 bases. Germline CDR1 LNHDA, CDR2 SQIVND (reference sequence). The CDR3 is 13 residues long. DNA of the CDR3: TGTGCCAGCCAAAGACAGGGCTCCTACGAGCAGTACTTC. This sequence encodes CASQRQGSYEQYF. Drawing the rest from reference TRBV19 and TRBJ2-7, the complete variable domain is DGGITQSPKYLFRKEGQNVTLSCEQNLNHDAMYWYRQDPGQGLRLIYYSQIVNDFQKGDIAEGYSVSREKKESFPLTVTSAQKNPTAFYLCASQRQGSYEQYFGPGTRLTVT.

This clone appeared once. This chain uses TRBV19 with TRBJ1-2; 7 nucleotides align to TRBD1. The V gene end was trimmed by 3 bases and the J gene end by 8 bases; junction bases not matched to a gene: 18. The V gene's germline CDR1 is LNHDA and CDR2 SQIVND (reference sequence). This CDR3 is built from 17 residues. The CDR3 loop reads CASSMNLGTVGGGGYTF. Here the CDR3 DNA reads TGTGCCAGTAGTATGAACCTTGGGACAGTCGGAGGAGGGGGCTACACCTTC.

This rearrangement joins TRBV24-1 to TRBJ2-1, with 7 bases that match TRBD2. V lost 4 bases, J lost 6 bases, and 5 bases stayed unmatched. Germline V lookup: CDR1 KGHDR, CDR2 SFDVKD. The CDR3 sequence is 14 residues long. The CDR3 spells CATSEWGLPNEQFF. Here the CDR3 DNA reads TGTGCCACCAGTGAATGGGGACTACCCAATGAGCAGTTCTTC.

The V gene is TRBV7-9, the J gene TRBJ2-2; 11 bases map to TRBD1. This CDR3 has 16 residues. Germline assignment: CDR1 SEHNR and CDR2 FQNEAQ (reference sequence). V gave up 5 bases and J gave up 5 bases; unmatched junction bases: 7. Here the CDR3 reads CASSPRTGGRTGELFF. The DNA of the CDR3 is TGTGCCAGCAGCCCGAGGACAGGGGGCAGGACCGGGGAGCTGTTTTTT.

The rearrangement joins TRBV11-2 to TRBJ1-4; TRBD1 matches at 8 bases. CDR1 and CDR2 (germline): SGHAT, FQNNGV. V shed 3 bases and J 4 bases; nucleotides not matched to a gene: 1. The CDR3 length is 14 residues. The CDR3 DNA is TGTGCCAGCAGCTTGGACAGGGTTAATGAAAAACTGTTTTTT. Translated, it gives CASSLDRVNEKLFF.

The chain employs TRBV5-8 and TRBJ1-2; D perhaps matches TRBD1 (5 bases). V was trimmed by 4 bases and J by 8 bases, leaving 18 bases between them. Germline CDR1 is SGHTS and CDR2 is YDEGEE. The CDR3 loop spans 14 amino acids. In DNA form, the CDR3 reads TGTGCCAGCAGCCTGAGAAGGGGCGCGGGAGGCTACACCTTC. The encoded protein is CASSLRRGAGGYTF.

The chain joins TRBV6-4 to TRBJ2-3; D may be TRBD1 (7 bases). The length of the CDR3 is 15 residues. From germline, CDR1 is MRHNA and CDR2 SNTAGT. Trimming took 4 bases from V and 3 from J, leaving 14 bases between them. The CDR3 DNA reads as TGTGCCAGCAGTGTCGAGCAGGGGGGTACAGATACGCAGTATTTT. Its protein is CASSVEQGGTDTQYF.

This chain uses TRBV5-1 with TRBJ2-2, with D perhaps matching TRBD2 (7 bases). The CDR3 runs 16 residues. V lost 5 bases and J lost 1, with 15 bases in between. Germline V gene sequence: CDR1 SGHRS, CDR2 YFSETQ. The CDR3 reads CASSHRRGLNTGELFF. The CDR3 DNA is TGCGCCAGCAGTCATAGGCGGGGGCTGAACACCGGGGAGCTGTTTTTT.

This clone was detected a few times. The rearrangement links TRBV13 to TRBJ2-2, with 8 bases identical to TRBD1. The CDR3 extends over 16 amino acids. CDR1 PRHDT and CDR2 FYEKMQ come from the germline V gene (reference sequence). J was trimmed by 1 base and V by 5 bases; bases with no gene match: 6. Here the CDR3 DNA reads TGTGCCAGCAGCCCTCCTGGGACAGGGAACACCGGGGAGCTGTTTTTT. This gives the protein CASSPPGTGNTGELFF.

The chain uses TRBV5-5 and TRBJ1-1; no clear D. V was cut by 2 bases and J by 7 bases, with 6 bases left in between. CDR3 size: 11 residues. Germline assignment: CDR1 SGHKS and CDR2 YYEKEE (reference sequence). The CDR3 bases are TGTGCCAGCAGCTTACATTTTGAAGCTTTCTTT. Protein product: CASSLHFEAFF.

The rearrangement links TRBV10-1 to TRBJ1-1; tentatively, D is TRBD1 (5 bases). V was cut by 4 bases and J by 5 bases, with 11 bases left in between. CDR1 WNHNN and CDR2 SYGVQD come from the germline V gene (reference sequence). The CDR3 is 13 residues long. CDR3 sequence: CASSALGGTEAFF. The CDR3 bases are TGCGCCAGCAGTGCTCTCGGGGGAACTGAAGCTTTCTTT.

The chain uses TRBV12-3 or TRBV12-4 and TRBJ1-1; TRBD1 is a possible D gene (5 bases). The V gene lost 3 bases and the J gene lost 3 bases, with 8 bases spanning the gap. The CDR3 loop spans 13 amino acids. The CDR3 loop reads CASSLGRDTEAFF. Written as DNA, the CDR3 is TGTGCCAGCAGTTTGGGCAGGGACACTGAAGCTTTCTTT.